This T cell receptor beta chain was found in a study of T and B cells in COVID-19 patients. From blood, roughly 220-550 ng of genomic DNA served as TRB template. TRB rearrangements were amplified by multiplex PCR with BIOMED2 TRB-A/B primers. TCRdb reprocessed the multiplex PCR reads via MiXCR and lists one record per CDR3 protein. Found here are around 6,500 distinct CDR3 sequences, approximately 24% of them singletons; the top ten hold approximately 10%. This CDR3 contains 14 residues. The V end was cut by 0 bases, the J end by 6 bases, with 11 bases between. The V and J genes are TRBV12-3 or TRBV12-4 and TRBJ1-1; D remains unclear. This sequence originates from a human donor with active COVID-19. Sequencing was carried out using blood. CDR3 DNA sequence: TGTGCCAGCAGTTTAGCGTTTGCGGCGGCTGAAGCTTTCTTT. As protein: CASSLAFAAAEAFF.